These 16 T cell receptor beta chains were sequenced from one sample in a study of cytomegalovirus exposure and HLA in healthy donors. Some clones are missing from TCRdb's copy, which holds only in-frame ones; the method was immunoSEQ multiplex PCR. The table shows approximately 200,000 clones, with about 79% occurring only once. Sequenced sample: PBMCs. The origin of the receptors is a woman under 40 in good health and CMV-seropositive.

The rearrangement uses TRBV5-6 and TRBJ2-3; 7 nucleotides align to TRBD2. Germline CDR1 is SGHDT and CDR2 is YYEEEE. The V gene end was trimmed by 2 bases and the J gene end by 6 bases; junction bases not matched to a gene: 6. The CDR3 sequence is 14 residues long. Here the CDR3 reads CASSLGGSWDTQYF. The CDR3 DNA is TGTGCCAGCAGCTTAGGCGGGAGTTGGGATACGCAGTATTTT. The full variable domain, rest sourced from reference TRBV5-6 and TRBJ2-3, is DAGVTQSPTHLIKTRGQQVTLRCSPKSGHDTVSWYQQALGQGPQFIFQYYEEEERQRGNFPDRFSGHQFPNYSSELNVNALLLGDSALYLCASSLGGSWDTQYFGPGTRLTVL.

The V gene is TRBV5-1, the J gene TRBJ1-1; D perhaps matches TRBD1 (5 bases). The CDR3 contains 14 residues. Germline CDR1 SGHRS, CDR2 YFSETQ. V shed 7 bases and J shed 3 bases, with 16 bases lying between them. CDR3 coding DNA: TGCGCCAGCTGTTTGCGGGCGGGGGACACTGAAGCTTTCTTT. Encoded protein: CASCLRAGDTEAFF.

J is TRBJ2-1 and V is TRBV7-6; 14 bases line up with TRBD2. The CDR3 has 15 residues. Germline values: CDR1 SGHVS, CDR2 FNYEAQ. The V and J ends lost 6 bases and 8 bases, in that order; junction bases with no gene match: 6. The CDR3 DNA follows: TGTGCCAGCAGACCAAAGACTAGCGGGAGGGATGAGCAGTTCTTC. The encoded protein is CASRPKTSGRDEQFF.

The rearrangement joins TRBV7-9 to TRBJ1-1; 9 bases map to TRBD1. The CDR3 length is 15 residues. The V segment lost 4 bases and the J segment 1 base; nucleotides outside the gene matches: 4. Germline CDR1 is SEHNR and CDR2 is FQNEAQ (reference sequence). In nucleotides, the CDR3 is TGTGCCAGCAGCTCCCGGACAGGGGCGAACACTGAAGCTTTCTTT. Protein product: CASSSRTGANTEAFF.

CDR3 region: CSVEYRAQETQYF. The CDR3 nucleotides read TGCAGCGTTGAATACAGGGCCCAAGAGACCCAGTACTTC. This chain joins TRBV29-1 and TRBJ2-5, with a weak D call TRBD1 (6 bases). V was shortened by 2 bases and J by 1 base, with 8 bases between the two germline ends. The germline V gene has CDR1 SQVTM and CDR2 ANQGSEA. The CDR3 totals 13 residues.

This rearrangement joins TRBV19 to TRBJ2-3; TRBD2 matches at 8 bases. After removal of 6 bases from V and 4 bases from J, the junction contained 9 bases not matched to a gene. The CDR3 runs 15 residues. CDR1 is LNHDA and CDR2 is SQIVND in the germline V gene (reference sequence). Here the CDR3 DNA reads TGTGCCAGTAGCCAACTAGCGGAGGAGGCAGATACGCAGTATTTT. Amino acids: CASSQLAEEADTQYF. The variable domain in full, completed from reference TRBV19 and TRBJ2-3, reads DGGITQSPKYLFRKEGQNVTLSCEQNLNHDAMYWYRQDPGQGLRLIYYSQIVNDFQKGDIAEGYSVSREKKESFPLTVTSAQKNPTAFYLCASSQLAEEADTQYFGPGTRLTVL.

This clone was counted once. The chain combines TRBV6-1 with TRBJ1-5; maybe TRBD1 (6 bases). The CDR3 covers 13 residues. Trimming cost V 8 bases and J 3 bases, with 11 bases left between them. The germline CDR1 and CDR2 sequences are MNHNS and SASEGT. CDR3 sequence: CASLGQLNQPQHF. The CDR3 nucleotides read TGTGCCAGCCTCGGACAGCTCAATCAGCCCCAGCATTTT.

This clone was counted once. CDR3 amino acids: CASSFGAGGYEQYF. The CDR3 bases are TGTGCCAGCAGTTTCGGCGCGGGAGGCTACGAGCAGTACTTC. The V gene is TRBV27, the J gene TRBJ2-7, with TRBD2 matching over 8 bases. Trimming took 3 bases from V and 3 from J; bases not matched to a gene: 4. The CDR3 covers 14 residues. The germline V gene has CDR1 MNHEY and CDR2 SMNVEV (reference sequence).

The genes are TRBV4-2 and TRBJ2-4; 7 bases map to TRBD2. The length of the CDR3 is 16 residues. V lost 1 base to trimming and J lost 9 bases; unmatched junction nucleotides: 12. Per germline, CDR1 LGHNA and CDR2 YNFKEQ. CDR3 sequence reads: CASSQVETAGSAIQYF. CDR3 sequence (DNA): TGTGCCAGCAGCCAAGTGGAGACAGCGGGAAGCGCCATTCAGTACTTC.

This clone has just one count. The J gene is TRBJ1-3, the V gene TRBV28; 7 bases line up with TRBD1. The trim removed 8 bases at V and 4 bases at J, leaving 8 bases unmatched. CDR1 is MDHEN and CDR2 is SYDVKM in the germline V gene. The CDR3 length is 14 residues. CDR3 in amino acids: CASVHRTGGNTIYF. The CDR3 coding sequence is TGTGCCAGCGTACACCGGACAGGCGGAAACACCATATATTTT.

The chain links TRBV18 to TRBJ2-7; D gene uncertain. V lost 2 bases to trimming and J lost 2 bases, with 7 bases between them. The length of the CDR3 is 13 residues. In germline, CDR1 is KGHSH, CDR2 LQKENI. In DNA form, the CDR3 reads TGTGCCAGCTCACCAAGCCTGACCTACGAGCAGTACTTC. Translated, it gives CASSPSLTYEQYF. The full variable domain, rest sourced from reference TRBV18 and TRBJ2-7, is NAGVMQNPRHLVRRRGQEARLRCSPMKGHSHVYWYRQLPEEGLKFMVYLQKENIIDESGMPKERFSAEFPKEGPSILRIQQVVRGDSAAYFCASSPSLTYEQYFGPGTRLTVT.

This chain joins TRBV4-1 and TRBJ2-6; D is perhaps TRBD1 (5 bases). Trimming removed 0 bases from V and 2 bases from J, with 14 bases in between. The CDR3 spans 18 residues. Per germline, CDR1 MGHRA and CDR2 YSYEKL. CDR3 sequence (DNA): TGCGCCAGCAGCCAAGATGGGGCAGGATTTACTGGGGCCAACGTCCTGACTTTC. It specifies CASSQDGAGFTGANVLTF.

CDR3 region: CASSYRGATNEKLFF. The CDR3 DNA reads TGTGCCAGCAGTTACAGGGGTGCAACTAATGAAAAACTGTTTTTT. The chain recombines TRBV6-5 with TRBJ1-4; D possibly corresponds to TRBD1 (5 bases). The germline CDR1 and CDR2 sequences are MNHEY and SVGAGI. The CDR3 extends over 15 amino acids. V was shortened by 2 bases and J by 0 bases, with 7 bases between the two germline ends.

The rearrangement uses TRBV6-5 and TRBJ1-5; 12 nucleotides align to TRBD1. Germline lookup yields CDR1 MNHEY and CDR2 SVGAGI. The CDR3 runs 14 residues. After removal of 6 bases from V and 6 bases from J, the junction contained 3 bases not matched to a gene. The CDR3 region has the DNA TGTGCCAGCAGGTCGGGACAGGGGGCTCAGCCCCAGCATTTT. It codes for CASRSGQGAQPQHF.

The V gene is TRBV2, the J gene TRBJ1-5; D remains unclear. With 3 bases removed from V and 4 bases from J, the gap between germline ends came to 10 bases. CDR1 is SNHLY and CDR2 is FYNNEI in the germline V gene. This CDR3 region has 14 residues. The CDR3 sequence: CASSDRIANQPQHF. CDR3 coding DNA: TGTGCCAGCAGTGATCGTATAGCGAATCAGCCCCAGCATTTT.

This clone has more than one count but fewer than ten. The chain carries TRBV2 and TRBJ2-7, with 10 bases fitting TRBD1. Germline CDR1 and CDR2: SNHLY and FYNNEI. The V and J ends lost 7 bases and 2 bases, in that order; junction bases with no gene match: 8. The CDR3 is made up of 15 amino acids. The CDR3 DNA follows: TGTGCCAGCAATCCAGGGACAGGGGTTCCCTACGAGCAGTACTTC. This sequence encodes CASNPGTGVPYEQYF.